The 11 T cell receptor beta chains given below trace back to one sample, sequenced in a study of patients and donors after allogeneic stem cell transplantation. TCRdb ran MiXCR on the RT-PCR reads and lists one entry per CDR3 protein. The table has about a million distinct CDR3 sequences, roughly 18% seen once. Sequencing used blood, either unsorted or a sorted T cell fraction (not recorded which). The source is a human donor who was either an allogeneic HSCT recipient or a stem cell or donor lymphocyte infusion donor (not recorded which). It is not recorded whose cells these are; they may come from a transplant donor.

This sequence joins TRBV6-5 and TRBJ2-1; D is possibly TRBD1 or TRBD2 (5 bases each). The CDR3 length is 16 residues. V lost 2 bases and J lost 8, with 19 bases in between. Germline CDR1 MNHEY, CDR2 SVGAGI. The chain's CDR3 is CASSYQANPRGDEQFF. The CDR3 DNA sequence: TGTGCCAGCAGTTACCAAGCGAACCCAAGGGGAGATGAGCAGTTCTTC.

The chain joins TRBV4-3 to TRBJ1-1; 7 nucleotides match TRBD1. The CDR3 is 15 residues long. Losses at the gene ends were 0 bases for V and 5 bases for J; bases not matched to a gene: 6. Germline values: CDR1 LGHNA, CDR2 YSLEER. For the CDR3, the DNA is TGCGCCAGCAGCCAAGAGGCCAGGGGGGGGACTGAAGCTTTCTTT. Its protein is CASSQEARGGTEAFF.

CDR3 nucleotide sequence: TGTGCCAGCAGTTGGGTCCTGGGGACTGAAGCTTTCTTT. It codes for CASSWVLGTEAFF. The chain couples TRBV12-3 or TRBV12-4 to TRBJ1-1, with no clear D. Trimming left V 4 bases short and J 5 bases short, with 11 bases between. This CDR3 is 13 amino acids long.

This clonotype was found a few times. The chain is built from TRBV6-1 and TRBJ2-1; 11 bases are shared with TRBD2. The length of the CDR3 is 15 residues. The germline V gene has CDR1 MNHNS and CDR2 SASEGT. J was trimmed by 7 bases and V by 2 bases; bases with no gene match: 4. As DNA, the CDR3 is TGTGCCAGCAGTGAAACTAGCGGGGGTAGAAATGAGCAGTTCTTC. Its translation is CASSETSGGRNEQFF.

In its sample, this clonotype was seen a few times. The J gene is TRBJ2-7, the V gene TRBV7-3, with TRBD1 identical over 8 bases. This CDR3 has 14 residues. Germline CDR1 is SGHTA and CDR2 is FQGTGA. J was trimmed by 6 bases and V by 3 bases; bases with no gene match: 7. The CDR3 region is CASSLDRVPGEQYF. The CDR3 nucleotides read TGTGCCAGCAGCTTGGACAGGGTTCCTGGCGAGCAGTACTTC.

In its sample, this clonotype was seen a few times. This chain connects TRBV20-1 to TRBJ1-1, with 8 bases matching TRBD1. V dropped 3 bases and J dropped 0; count of bases not matched to a gene: 6. Germline CDR1 and CDR2: DFQATT and SNEGSKA (reference sequence). There are 15 residues in the CDR3. The CDR3 region has the DNA TGCAGTGCTAGCCAGGGGGCGCGCATGAACACTGAAGCTTTCTTT. It yields the protein CSASQGARMNTEAFF.

This clonotype occurred a few times. The chain is built from TRBV5-1 and TRBJ2-5; the D gene is possibly TRBD1 (6 bases). CDR3 length: 19 amino acids. Trimming removed 0 bases at V and 0 bases at J, with 21 bases between. Germline assignment: CDR1 SGHRS and CDR2 YFSETQ. The DNA for the CDR3 is TGCGCCAGCAGCTTGGGATCCGGGACACCCTCCCCGAACCAAGAGACCCAGTACTTC. Encoded protein: CASSLGSGTPSPNQETQYF.

This rearrangement joins TRBV11-2 to TRBJ1-2, with TRBD1 matching over 8 bases. Germline V gene lookup returns CDR1 SGHAT and CDR2 FQNNGV. Germline trimming cut 1 base from V and 2 bases from J; bases unmatched to any gene: 9. CDR3 length: 17 amino acids. DNA of the CDR3: TGTGCCAGCAGCTTAGCACCTTCCAGGGACAGGAACTATGGCTACACCTTC. Its translation is CASSLAPSRDRNYGYTF.

This chain connects TRBV7-9 to TRBJ1-1; D perhaps matches TRBD1 (5 bases). Germline assignment: CDR1 SEHNR and CDR2 FQNEAQ (reference sequence). The V end lost 1 base, the J end lost 10 bases, and 13 bases lay between the germline ends. The CDR3 contains 13 residues. The CDR3 DNA follows: TGTGCCAGCAGCTTAGGGGCGGAGGGGAGAGCTTTCTTT. Its protein product is CASSLGAEGRAFF.

V is TRBV7-6 and J is TRBJ2-3; D might be TRBD2 (5 bases). The germline V gene encodes CDR1 SGHVS and CDR2 FNYEAQ. This CDR3 has 16 residues. Trimming took off 5 bases at V and 3 bases at J, with 18 bases between the two ends. CDR3 protein: CASSGRLRGETDTQYF. The CDR3 DNA reads as TGTGCCAGCAGCGGCCGACTACGCGGTGAAACAGATACGCAGTATTTT.

This clonotype appeared once. The chain recombines TRBV27 with TRBJ1-6, with 8 positions matching TRBD1. Germline V CDR1 and CDR2: MNHEY, SMNVEV (reference sequence). This CDR3 comprises 15 residues. Trimming removed 3 bases from V and 8 bases from J; junction bases left unmatched: 6. CDR3 nucleotides: TGTGCCAGCAGTTTCTCCGGACAGGGATATTCACCCCTCCACTTT. Its protein product is CASSFSGQGYSPLHF.